The present T cell receptor beta chain was sequenced within a study of blood T cell repertoires in COVID-19. Study information: In each case, the material was cDNA or gDNA derived from T cells, B-cell-depleted T cells, or PBMCs.

Per the original methods: Reference gene primer amplification gave nucleated cell count estimates. Using immunoSEQ multiplex PCR, the repertoire was profiled, and TCRdb retains in-frame clones only, with some absent. V, J and clone size are those of that table, while D and trimming were read from the DNA. The sample has 200,000 to 250,000 clones; about nine tenths are singletons. The age range of participants was about 18 to 95 years, with residence in about 25 US areas. In assigning cohorts, the study relied on participant-reported clinical history. Per germline, CDR1 SGHAT and CDR2 FQNNGV. V lost 4 bases and J 2 bases, leaving 11 bases between the germline ends. The CDR3 is 14 amino acids.

The origin of this receptor is a middle-aged woman with acute COVID-19. The chain has TRBV11-2 and TRBJ1-1; D is possibly TRBD1 (5 bases). Sequencing was performed on PBMCs or T cells enriched from blood (not recorded which). CDR3 nucleotides: TGTGCCAGCAGCTGGACGACAGTCAACACTGAAGCTTTCTTT. Protein product: CASSWTTVNTEAFF.